This T cell receptor beta chain was identified during a study of beta chain features in type 1 diabetes. V was clipped by 5 bases and J by 2 bases; unmatched bases: 5. Germline V lookup: CDR1 SGHTA, CDR2 FQGNSA. The CDR3 consists of 16 residues. Every bit of the isolated RNA underwent reverse transcription, so sequencing read expressed TCRB transcripts. Libraries were prepared by immunoSEQ multiplex PCR; TCRdb keeps only in-frame clonotypes and omits some of them. The top ten clones hold approximately 0.44% of a sample with about 340,000 clones, roughly 8% of them seen once. Comment on this clone: No antigen is known for it. This sample includes further DNA sequences coding for the same CDR3.

Study results and caveats: Lower insertion and higher deletion counts appeared at VDJ junctions in type 1 diabetes patients. A closer apparent resemblance between naive, central memory and Treg TCRB repertoires was seen in patients than in healthy donors.

The chain carries TRBV7-2 and TRBJ2-2; TRBD1 matches at 10 bases. Sequenced input: central memory CD4+ T cells from blood. This TCR was sampled from a woman aged 18-29 years in good health. CDR3 nucleotides: TGTGCCAGCAGCCCAAGGACAGGGGGAAACACCGGGGAGCTGTTTTTT. Residues: CASSPRTGGNTGELFF.